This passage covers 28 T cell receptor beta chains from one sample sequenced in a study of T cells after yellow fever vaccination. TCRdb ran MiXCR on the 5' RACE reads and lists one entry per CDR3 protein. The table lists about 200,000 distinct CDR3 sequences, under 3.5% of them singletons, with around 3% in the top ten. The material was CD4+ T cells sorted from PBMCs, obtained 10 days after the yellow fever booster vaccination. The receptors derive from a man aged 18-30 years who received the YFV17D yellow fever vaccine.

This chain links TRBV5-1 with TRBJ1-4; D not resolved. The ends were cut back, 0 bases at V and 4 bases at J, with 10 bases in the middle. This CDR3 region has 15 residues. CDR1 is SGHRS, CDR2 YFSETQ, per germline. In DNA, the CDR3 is TGCGCCAGCAGCTTGGCCTTACAGAGTAATGAAAAACTGTTTTTT. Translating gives CASSLALQSNEKLFF.

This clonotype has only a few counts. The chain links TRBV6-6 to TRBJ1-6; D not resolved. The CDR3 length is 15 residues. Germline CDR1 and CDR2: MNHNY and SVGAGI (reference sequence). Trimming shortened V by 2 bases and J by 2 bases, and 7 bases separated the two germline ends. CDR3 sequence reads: CASSYGEPYNSPLHF. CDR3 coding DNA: TGTGCCAGCAGTTACGGGGAGCCCTATAATTCACCCCTCCACTTT.

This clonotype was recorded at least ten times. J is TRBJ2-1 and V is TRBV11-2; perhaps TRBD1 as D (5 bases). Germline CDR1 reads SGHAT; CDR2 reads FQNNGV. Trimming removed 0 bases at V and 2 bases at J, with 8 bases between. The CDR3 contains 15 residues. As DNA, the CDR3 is TGTGCCAGCAGCTTAGATCAGGGCGCCTACAATGAGCAGTTCTTC. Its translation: CASSLDQGAYNEQFF.

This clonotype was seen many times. The CDR3 DNA sequence: TGTGCCAGCAGCCGACAGGAGGATACGCAGTATTTT. Its translation: CASSRQEDTQYF. This chain uses TRBV7-2 with TRBJ2-3; possibly TRBD1 for D (6 bases). Germline V gene sequence: CDR1 SGHTA, CDR2 FQGNSA. This CDR3 has 12 amino acids. With 5 bases removed from V and 6 bases from J, the gap between germline ends came to 9 bases.

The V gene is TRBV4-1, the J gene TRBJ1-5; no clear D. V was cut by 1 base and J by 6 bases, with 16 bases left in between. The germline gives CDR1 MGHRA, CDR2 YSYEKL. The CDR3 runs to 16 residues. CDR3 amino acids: CASSQGNPLVGQPQHF. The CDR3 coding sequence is TGCGCCAGCAGCCAAGGAAACCCCCTCGTCGGTCAGCCCCAGCATTTT.

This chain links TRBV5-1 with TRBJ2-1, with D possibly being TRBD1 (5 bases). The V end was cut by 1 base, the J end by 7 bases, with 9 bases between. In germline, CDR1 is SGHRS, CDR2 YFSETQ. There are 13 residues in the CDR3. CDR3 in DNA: TGCGCCAGCAGCTTGCAGGGTCTTAATGAGCAGTTCTTC. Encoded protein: CASSLQGLNEQFF.

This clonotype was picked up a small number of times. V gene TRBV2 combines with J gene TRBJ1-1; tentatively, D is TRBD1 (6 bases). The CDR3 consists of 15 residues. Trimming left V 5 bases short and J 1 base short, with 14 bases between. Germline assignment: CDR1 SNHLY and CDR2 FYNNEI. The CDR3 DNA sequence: TGTGCCAGCAGTTACGTCGGACAGCCGAACACTGAAGCTTTCTTT. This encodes CASSYVGQPNTEAFF.

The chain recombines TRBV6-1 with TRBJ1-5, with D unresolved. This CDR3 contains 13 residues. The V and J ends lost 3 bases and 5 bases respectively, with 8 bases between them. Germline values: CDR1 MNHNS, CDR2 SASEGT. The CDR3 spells CASSESPHQPQHF. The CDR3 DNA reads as TGTGCCAGCAGTGAGAGTCCCCATCAGCCCCAGCATTTT.

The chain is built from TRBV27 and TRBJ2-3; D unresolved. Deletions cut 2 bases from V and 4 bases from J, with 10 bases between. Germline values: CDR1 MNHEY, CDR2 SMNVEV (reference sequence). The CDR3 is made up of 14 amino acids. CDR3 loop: CASSLAWISDTQYF. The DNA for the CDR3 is TGTGCCAGCAGTTTAGCTTGGATATCAGATACGCAGTATTTT.

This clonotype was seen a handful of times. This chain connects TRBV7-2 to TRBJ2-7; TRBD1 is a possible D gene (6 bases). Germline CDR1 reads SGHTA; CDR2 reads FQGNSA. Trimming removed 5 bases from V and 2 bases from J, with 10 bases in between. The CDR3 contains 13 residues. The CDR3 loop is CASSVDSTYEQYV. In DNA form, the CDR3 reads TGTGCCAGCAGCGTGGACAGTACCTACGAGCAGTACGTC.

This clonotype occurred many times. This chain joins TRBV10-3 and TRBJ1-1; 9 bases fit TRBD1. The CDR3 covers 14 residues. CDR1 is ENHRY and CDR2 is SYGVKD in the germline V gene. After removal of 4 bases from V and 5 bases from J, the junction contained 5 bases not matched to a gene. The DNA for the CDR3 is TGTGCCATCAGTGGGGGACAGGGAGTAACTGAAGCTTTCTTT. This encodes CAISGGQGVTEAFF.

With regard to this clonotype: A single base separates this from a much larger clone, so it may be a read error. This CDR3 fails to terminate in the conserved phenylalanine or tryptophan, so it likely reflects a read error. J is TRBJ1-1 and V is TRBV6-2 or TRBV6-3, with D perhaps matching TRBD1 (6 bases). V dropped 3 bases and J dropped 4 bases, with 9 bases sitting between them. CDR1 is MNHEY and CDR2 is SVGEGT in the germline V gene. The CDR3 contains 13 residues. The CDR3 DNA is TGTGCCAGCAGTTATGGCAGGGGCACTGAAGCTTTCTGT. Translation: CASSYGRGTEAFC.

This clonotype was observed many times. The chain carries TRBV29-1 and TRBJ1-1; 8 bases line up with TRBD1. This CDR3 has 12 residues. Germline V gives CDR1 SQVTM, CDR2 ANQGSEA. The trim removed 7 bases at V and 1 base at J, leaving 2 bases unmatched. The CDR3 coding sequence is TGCAGCGGGGGGACAGGGAACACTGAAGCTTTCTTT. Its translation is CSGGTGNTEAFF.

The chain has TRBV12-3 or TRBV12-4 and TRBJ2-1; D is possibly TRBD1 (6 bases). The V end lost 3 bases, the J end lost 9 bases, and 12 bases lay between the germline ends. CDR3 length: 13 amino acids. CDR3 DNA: TGTGCCAGCAGTTTCAGGGGACGGGGTGAGCAGTTCTTC. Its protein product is CASSFRGRGEQFF.

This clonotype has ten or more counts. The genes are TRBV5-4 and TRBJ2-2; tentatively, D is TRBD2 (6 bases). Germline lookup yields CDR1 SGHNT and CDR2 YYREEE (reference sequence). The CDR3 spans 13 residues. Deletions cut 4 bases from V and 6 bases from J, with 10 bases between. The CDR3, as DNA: TGTGCCAGCAGCCCTCGGGAGTCCGGGGAGCTGTTTTTT. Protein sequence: CASSPRESGELFF.

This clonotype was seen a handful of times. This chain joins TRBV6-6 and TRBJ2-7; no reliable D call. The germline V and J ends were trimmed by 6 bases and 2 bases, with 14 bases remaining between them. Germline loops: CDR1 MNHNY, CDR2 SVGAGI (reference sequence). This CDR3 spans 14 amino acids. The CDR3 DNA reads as TGTGCCAGCAGATCCCACAGAGATGCCTACGAGCAGTACTTC. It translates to CASRSHRDAYEQYF.

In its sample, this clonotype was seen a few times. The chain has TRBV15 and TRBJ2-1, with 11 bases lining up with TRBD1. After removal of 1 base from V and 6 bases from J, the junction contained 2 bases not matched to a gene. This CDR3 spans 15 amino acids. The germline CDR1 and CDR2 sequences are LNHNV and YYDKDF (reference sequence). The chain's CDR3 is CATSRGGTGGNEQFF. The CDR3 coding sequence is TGTGCCACCAGCAGAGGGGGGACAGGGGGCAATGAGCAGTTCTTC. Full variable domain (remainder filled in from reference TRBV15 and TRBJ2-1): DAMVIQNPRYQVTQFGKPVTLSCSQTLNHNVMYWYQQKSSQAPKLLFHYYDKDFNNEADTPDNFQSRRPNTSFCFLDIRSPGLGDTAMYLCATSRGGTGGNEQFFGPGTRLTVL.

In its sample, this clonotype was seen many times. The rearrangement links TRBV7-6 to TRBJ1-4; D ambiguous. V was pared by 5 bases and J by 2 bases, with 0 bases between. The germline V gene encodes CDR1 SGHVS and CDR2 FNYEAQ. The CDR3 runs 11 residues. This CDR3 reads CASSTNEKLFF. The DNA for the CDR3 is TGTGCCAGCAGCACTAATGAAAAACTGTTTTTT.

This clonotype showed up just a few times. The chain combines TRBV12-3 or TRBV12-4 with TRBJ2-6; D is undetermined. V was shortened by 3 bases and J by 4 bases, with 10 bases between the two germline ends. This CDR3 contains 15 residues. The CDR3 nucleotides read TGTGCCAGCAGTTTGATTAACCCCGGGGCCAACGTCCTGACTTTC. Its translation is CASSLINPGANVLTF.

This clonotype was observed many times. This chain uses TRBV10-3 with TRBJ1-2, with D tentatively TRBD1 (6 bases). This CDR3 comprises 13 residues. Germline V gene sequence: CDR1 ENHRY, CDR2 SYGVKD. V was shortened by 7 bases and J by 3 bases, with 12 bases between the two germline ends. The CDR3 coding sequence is TGTGCCATCACTCCGGACAGTGACTATGGCTACACCTTC. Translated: CAITPDSDYGYTF.

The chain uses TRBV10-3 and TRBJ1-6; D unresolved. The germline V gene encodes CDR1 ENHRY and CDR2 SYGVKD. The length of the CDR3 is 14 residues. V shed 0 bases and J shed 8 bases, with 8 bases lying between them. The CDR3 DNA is TGTGCCATCAGTGAGTCGGGTAGGGATTCACCCCTCCACTTT. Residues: CAISESGRDSPLHF.

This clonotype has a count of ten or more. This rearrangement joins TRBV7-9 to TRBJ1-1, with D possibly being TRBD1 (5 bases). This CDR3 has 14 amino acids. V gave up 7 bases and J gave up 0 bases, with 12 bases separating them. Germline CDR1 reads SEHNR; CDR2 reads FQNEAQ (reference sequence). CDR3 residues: CASIAGRMNTEAFF. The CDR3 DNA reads TGTGCCAGCATCGCGGGACGGATGAACACTGAAGCTTTCTTT.

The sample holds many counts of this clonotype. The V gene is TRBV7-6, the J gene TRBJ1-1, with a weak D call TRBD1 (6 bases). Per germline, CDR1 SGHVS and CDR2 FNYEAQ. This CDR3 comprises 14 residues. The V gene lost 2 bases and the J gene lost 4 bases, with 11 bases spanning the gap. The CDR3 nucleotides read TGTGCCAGCAGCTTATCCCAACAGGGCACTGAAGCTTTCTTT. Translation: CASSLSQQGTEAFF.

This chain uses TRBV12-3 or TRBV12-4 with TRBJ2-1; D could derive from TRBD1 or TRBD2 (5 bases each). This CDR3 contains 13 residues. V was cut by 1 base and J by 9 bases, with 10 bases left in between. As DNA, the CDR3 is TGTGCCAGCAGTTTAGTCGCAGGGAGTGAGCAGTTCTTC. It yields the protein CASSLVAGSEQFF.

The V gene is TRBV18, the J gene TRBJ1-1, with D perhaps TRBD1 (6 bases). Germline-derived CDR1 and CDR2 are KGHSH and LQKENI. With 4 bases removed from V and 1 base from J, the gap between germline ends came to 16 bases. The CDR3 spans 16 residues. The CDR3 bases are TGTGCCAGCTCACGAGGCCTCGGGACAAAGAACACTGAAGCTTTCTTT. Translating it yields CASSRGLGTKNTEAFF.

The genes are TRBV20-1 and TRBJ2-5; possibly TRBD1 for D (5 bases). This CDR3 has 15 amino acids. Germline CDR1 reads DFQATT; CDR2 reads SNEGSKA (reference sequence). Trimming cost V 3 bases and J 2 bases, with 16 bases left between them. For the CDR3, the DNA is TGCAGTGCTAGTATAGGGGTAACAGCGCAAGAGACCCAGTACTTC. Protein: CSASIGVTAQETQYF.

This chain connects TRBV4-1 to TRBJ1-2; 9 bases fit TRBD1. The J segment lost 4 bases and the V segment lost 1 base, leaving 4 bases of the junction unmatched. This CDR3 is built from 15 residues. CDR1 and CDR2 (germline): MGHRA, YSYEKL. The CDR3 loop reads CASSQVTGGFYGYTF. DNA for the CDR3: TGCGCCAGCAGCCAAGTCACAGGGGGCTTCTATGGCTACACCTTC.

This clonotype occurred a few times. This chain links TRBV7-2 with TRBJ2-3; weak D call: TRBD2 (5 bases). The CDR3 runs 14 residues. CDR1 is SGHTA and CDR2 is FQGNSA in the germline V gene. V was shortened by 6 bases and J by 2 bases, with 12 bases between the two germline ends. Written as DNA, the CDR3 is TGTGCCAGCAGTCTCAGCGGCTACACAGATACGCAGTATTTT. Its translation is CASSLSGYTDTQYF.